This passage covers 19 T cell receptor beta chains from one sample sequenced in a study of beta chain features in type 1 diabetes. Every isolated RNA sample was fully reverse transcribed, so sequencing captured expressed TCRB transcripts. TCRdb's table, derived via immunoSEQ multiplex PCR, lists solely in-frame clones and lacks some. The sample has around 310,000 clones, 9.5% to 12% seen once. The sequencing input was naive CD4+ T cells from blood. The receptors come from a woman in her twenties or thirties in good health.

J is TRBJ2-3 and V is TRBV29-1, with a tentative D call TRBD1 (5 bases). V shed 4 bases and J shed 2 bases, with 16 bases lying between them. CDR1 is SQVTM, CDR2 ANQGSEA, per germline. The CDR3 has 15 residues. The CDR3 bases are TGCAGCGTTGTCCCCAGGGTTCCTATCACAGATACGCAGTATTTT. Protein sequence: CSVVPRVPITDTQYF.

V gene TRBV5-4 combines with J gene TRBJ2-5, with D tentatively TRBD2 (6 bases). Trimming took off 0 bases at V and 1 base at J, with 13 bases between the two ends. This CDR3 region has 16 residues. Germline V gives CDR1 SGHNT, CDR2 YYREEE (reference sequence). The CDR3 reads CASSLVPSEPQETQYF. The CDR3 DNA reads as TGTGCCAGCAGCTTGGTTCCTAGCGAGCCCCAAGAGACCCAGTACTTC.

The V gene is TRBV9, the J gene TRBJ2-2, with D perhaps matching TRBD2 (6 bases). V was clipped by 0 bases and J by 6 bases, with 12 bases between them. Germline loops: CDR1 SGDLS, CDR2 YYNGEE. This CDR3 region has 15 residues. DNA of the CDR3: TGTGCCAGCAGCGTAGACCCGGGAGTAGCCGGGGAGCTGTTTTTT. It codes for CASSVDPGVAGELFF.

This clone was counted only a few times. The chain's CDR3 is CAQTRGLSTEAFF. CDR3 DNA sequence: TGTGCCCAAACAAGGGGTTTGAGCACTGAAGCTTTCTTT. The J gene is TRBJ1-1, the V gene TRBV30, with a possible D match to TRBD1 (5 bases). This CDR3 has 13 residues. With 8 bases removed from V and 4 bases from J, the gap between germline ends came to 17 bases. The germline CDR1 and CDR2 sequences are GTSNPN and SVGIG (reference sequence).

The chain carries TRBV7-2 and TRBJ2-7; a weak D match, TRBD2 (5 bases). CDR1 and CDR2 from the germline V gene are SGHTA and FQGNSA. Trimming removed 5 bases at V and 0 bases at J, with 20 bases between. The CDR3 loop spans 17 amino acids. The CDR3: CASSRSIASNPSYEQYF. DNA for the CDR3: TGTGCCAGCAGCCGATCTATAGCGTCGAACCCCTCCTACGAGCAGTACTTC.

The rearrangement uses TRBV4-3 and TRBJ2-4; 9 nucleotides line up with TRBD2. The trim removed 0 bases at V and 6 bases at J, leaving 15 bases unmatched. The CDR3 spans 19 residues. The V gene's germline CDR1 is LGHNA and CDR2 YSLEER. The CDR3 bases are TGCGCCAGCAGCCAAGATAAAGTAGCGGGAGTGCCTTCGGGAAACATTCAGTACTTC. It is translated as CASSQDKVAGVPSGNIQYF.

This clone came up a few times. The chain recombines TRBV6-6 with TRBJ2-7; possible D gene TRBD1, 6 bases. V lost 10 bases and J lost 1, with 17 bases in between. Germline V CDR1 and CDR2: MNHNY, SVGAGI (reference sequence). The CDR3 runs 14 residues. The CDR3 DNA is TGTGCCATCAATACAGGGAAGGGATCCTACGAGCAGTACTTC. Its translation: CAINTGKGSYEQYF.

The CDR3 protein is CASSVGTSSGETQYF. The CDR3 nucleotides read TGTGCCAGCAGCGTTGGGACTTCCTCGGGAGAGACCCAGTACTTC. The V and J genes are TRBV7-9 and TRBJ2-5, with TRBD2 as a possible D gene (6 bases). Germline CDR1 reads SEHNR; CDR2 reads FQNEAQ (reference sequence). There are 15 residues in the CDR3. Trimming took off 5 bases at V and 4 bases at J, with 17 bases between the two ends.

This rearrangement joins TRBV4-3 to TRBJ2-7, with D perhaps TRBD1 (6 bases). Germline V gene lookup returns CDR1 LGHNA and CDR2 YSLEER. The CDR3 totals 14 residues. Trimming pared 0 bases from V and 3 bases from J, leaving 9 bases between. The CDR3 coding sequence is TGCGCCAGCAGCCAAGACACAGGGAGCTACGAGCAGTACTTC. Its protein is CASSQDTGSYEQYF.

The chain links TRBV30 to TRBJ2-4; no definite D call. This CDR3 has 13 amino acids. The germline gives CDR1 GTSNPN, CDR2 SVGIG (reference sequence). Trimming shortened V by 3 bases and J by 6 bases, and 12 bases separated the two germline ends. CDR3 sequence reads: CAWSAFHGNIQYF. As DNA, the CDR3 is TGTGCCTGGAGCGCGTTCCATGGAAACATTCAGTACTTC.

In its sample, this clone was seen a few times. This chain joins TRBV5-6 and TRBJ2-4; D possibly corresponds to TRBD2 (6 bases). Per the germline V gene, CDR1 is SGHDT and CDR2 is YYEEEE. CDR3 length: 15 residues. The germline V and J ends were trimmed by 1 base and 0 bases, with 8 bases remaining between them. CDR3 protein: CASSLRGAAKNIQYF. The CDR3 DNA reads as TGTGCCAGCAGCTTGCGCGGGGCAGCCAAAAACATTCAGTACTTC.

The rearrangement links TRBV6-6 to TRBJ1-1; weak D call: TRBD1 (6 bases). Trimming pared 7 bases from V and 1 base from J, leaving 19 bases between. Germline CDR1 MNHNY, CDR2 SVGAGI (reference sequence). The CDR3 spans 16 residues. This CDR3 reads CASTPAGGRENTEAFF. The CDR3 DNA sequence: TGTGCCAGCACCCCCGCTGGGGGCAGAGAGAACACTGAAGCTTTCTTT.

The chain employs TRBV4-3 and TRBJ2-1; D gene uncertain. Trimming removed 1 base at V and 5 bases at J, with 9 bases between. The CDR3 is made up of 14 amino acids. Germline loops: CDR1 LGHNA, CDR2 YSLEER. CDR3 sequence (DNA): TGCGCCAGCAGCCAAGGAGGTGGCAACAATGAGCAGTTCTTC. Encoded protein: CASSQGGGNNEQFF.

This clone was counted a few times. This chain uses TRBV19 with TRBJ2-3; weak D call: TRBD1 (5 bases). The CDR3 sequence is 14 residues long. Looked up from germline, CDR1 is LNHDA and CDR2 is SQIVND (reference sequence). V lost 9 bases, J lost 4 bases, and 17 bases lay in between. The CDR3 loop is CASLRTGRSDTQYF. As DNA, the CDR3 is TGTGCCAGCCTTCGTACAGGAAGATCAGATACGCAGTATTTT.

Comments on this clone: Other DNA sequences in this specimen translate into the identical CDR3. The CDR3 nucleotides are TGCAGCGTTGAAAGGACTAGCGGAAACAATGAGCAGTTCTTC. Translated: CSVERTSGNNEQFF. The genes are TRBV29-1 and TRBJ2-1; TRBD2 aligns across 10 bases. Trimming at V came to 2 bases and at J to 5 bases, leaving 3 bases not matched to a gene. CDR3 length equals 14 residues. From germline, CDR1 is SQVTM and CDR2 ANQGSEA.

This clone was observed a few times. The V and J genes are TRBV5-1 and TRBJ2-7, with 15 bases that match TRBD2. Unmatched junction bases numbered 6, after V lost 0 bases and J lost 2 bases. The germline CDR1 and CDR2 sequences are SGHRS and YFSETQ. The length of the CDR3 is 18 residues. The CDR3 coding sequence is TGCGCCAGCAGCTTGGGCGGGACTAGCGGGAGGCAAGCCTACGAGCAGTACTTC. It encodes CASSLGGTSGRQAYEQYF.

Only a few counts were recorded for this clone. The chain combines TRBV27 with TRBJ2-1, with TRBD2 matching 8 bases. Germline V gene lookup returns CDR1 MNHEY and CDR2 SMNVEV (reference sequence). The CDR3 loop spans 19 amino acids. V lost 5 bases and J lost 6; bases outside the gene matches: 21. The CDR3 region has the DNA TGTGCCAGCAGTCCAGGGACTAGACCGGGCCGAAGGTCTTTCAATGAGCAGTTCTTC. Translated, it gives CASSPGTRPGRRSFNEQFF.

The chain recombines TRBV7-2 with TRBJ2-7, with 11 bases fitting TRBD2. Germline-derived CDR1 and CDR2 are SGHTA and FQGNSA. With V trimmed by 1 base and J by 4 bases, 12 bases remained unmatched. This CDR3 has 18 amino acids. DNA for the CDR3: TGTGCCAGCAGCTTAGATCTCGTAGCGGGAGGGCCTTTGTACGAGCAGTACTTC. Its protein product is CASSLDLVAGGPLYEQYF.

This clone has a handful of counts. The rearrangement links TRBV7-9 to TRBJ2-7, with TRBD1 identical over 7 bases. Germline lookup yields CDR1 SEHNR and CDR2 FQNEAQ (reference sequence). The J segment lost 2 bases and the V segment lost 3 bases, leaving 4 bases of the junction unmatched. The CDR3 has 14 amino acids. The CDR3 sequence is CASSFGTETYEQYF. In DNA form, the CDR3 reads TGTGCCAGCAGCTTCGGGACAGAGACCTACGAGCAGTACTTC.